This T cell receptor beta chain came from a study of shared clonotypes between healthy human individuals. Study-wide points: Memory subsets had estimated richness that was generally smaller than that of naive subsets. The authors expected sequencing depth to affect clonotype sharing among donors. The generation probabilities recorded for non-shared clonotypes fell below those of clonotypes shared by all four donors.

Generated by immunoSEQ multiplex PCR, the TCRdb table keeps only in-frame clones and is missing some. The profile covers 2.3 million or so clones, with 90% to 95% appearing a single time and under 0.45% taken by the ten largest. Germline CDR1 reads SGDLS; CDR2 reads YYNGEE. CDR3 size: 14 residues. Trimming left V 0 bases short and J 0 bases short, with 3 bases between. Points on this clone: Its antigen is unknown.

This chain links TRBV9 with TRBJ2-2; unclear D gene. This receptor was taken from a man between 18 and 29 years old in good health. Some clones in this sample may be carry-over from other donors' samples. Specimen: naive CD4+ T cells from PBMCs. The subset is: CD45RA+ positively selected. The CDR3 protein is CASSVVANTGELFF. The CDR3 coding sequence is TGTGCCAGCAGCGTAGTCGCGAACACCGGGGAGCTGTTTTTT.